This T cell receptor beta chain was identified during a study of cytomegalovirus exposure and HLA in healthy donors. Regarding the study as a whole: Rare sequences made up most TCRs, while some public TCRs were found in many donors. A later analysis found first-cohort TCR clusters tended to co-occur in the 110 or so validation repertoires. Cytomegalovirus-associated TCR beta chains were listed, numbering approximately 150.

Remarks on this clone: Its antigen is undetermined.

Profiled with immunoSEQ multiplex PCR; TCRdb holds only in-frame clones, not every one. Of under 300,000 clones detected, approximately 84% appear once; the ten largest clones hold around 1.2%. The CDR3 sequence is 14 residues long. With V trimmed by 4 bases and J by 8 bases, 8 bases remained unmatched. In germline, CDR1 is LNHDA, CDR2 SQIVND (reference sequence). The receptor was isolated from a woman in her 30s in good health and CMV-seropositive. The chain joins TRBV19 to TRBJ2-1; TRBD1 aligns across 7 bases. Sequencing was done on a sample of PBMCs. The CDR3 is CASSTTGDSDEQFF. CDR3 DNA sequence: TGTGCCAGTAGTACTACAGGGGATAGCGATGAGCAGTTCTTC.